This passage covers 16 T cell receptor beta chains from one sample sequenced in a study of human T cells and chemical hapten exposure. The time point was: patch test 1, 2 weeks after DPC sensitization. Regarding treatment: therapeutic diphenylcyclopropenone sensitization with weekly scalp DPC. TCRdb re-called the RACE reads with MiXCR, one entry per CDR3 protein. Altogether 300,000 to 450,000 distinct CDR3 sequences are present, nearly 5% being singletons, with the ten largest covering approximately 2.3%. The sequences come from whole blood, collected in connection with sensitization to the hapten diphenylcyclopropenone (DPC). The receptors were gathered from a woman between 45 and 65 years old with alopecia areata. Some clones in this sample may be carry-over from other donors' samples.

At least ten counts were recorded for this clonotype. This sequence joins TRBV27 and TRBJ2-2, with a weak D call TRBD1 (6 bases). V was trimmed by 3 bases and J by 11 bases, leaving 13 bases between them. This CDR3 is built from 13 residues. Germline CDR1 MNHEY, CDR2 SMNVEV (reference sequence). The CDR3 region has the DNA TGTGCCAGCAGTTTCTCCGGGACAATAGAGCTGTTTTTT. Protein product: CASSFSGTIELFF.

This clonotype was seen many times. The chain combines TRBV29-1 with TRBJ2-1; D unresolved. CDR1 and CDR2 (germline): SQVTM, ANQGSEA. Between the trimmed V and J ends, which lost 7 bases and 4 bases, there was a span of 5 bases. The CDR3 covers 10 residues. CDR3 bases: TGCAGCGCCCCGTACAATGAGCAGTTCTTC. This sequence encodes CSAPYNEQFF.

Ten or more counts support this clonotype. The CDR3 DNA reads TGTGCCAGCAGCTTAGCCGGGACTGGGGTGATCAATGAGCAGTTCTTC. This sequence encodes CASSLAGTGVINEQFF. The rearrangement uses TRBV7-2 and TRBJ2-1, with D tentatively TRBD2 (6 bases). Germline lookup yields CDR1 SGHTA and CDR2 FQGNSA. The CDR3 runs to 16 residues. V was trimmed by 0 bases and J by 6 bases, leaving 15 bases between them. Drawing the rest from reference TRBV7-2 and TRBJ2-1, the complete variable domain is GAGVSQSPSNKVTEKGKDVELRCDPISGHTALYWYRQSLGQGLEFLIYFQGNSAPDKSGLPSDRFSAERTGGSVSTLTIQRTQQEDSAVYLCASSLAGTGVINEQFFGPGTRLTVL.

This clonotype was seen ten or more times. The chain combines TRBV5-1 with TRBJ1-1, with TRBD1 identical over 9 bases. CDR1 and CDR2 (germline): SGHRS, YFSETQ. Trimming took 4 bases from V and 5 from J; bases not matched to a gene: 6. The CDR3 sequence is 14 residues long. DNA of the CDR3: TGCGCCAGCAGCCCAGGGACAGGGATGACTGAAGCTTTCTTT. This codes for CASSPGTGMTEAFF.

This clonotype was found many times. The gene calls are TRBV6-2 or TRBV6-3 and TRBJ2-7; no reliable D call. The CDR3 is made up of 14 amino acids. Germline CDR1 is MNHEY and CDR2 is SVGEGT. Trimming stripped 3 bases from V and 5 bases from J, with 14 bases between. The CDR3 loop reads CASSYPLPADEQYF. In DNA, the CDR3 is TGTGCCAGCAGTTATCCCTTGCCGGCGGACGAGCAGTACTTC.

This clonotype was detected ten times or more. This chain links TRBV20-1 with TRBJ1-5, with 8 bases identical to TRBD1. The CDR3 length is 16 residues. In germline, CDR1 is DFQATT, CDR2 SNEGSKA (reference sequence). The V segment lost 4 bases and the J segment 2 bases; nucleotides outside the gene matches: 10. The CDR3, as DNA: TGCAGTGCTACCTACGGCGACAGGGGTGGCAATCAGCCCCAGCATTTT. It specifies CSATYGDRGGNQPQHF.

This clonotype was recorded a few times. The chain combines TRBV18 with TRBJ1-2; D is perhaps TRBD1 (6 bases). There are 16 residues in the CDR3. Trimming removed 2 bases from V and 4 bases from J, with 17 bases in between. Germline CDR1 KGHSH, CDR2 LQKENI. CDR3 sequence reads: CASSPVGPGQTYGYTF. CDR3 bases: TGTGCCAGCTCACCAGTTGGCCCCGGACAGACCTATGGCTACACCTTC.

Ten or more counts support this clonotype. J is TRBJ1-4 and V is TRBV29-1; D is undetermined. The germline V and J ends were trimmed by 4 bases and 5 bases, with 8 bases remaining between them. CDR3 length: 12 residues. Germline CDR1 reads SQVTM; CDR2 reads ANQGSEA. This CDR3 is CSVAGTNEKLFF. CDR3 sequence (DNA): TGCAGCGTTGCGGGAACGAATGAAAAACTGTTTTTT.

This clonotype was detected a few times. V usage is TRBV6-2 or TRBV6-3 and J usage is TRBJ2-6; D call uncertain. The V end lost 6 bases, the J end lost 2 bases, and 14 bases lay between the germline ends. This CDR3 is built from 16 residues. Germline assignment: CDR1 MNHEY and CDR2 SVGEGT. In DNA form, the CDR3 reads TGTGCCAGCAGATCCCTAACAGCGACTGGGGCCAACGTCCTGACTTTC. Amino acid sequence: CASRSLTATGANVLTF.

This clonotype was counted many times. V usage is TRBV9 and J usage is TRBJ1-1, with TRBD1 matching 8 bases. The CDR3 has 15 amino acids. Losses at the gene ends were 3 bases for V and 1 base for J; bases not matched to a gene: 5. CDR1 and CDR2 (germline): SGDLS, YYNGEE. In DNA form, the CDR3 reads TGTGCCAGCAGCGAGCGGACAGGGACGAACACTGAAGCTTTCTTT. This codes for CASSERTGTNTEAFF.

Here the CDR3 DNA reads TGCAGTGCTAGCGCTATAGCGGACCCGGACCATGAGCAGTTCTTC. Its translation: CSASAIADPDHEQFF. The V and J genes are TRBV20-1 and TRBJ2-1; tentatively, D is TRBD2 (6 bases). The germline CDR1 and CDR2 sequences are DFQATT and SNEGSKA (reference sequence). The CDR3 is 15 residues long. Between the trimmed V and J ends, which lost 3 bases and 8 bases, there was a span of 20 bases.

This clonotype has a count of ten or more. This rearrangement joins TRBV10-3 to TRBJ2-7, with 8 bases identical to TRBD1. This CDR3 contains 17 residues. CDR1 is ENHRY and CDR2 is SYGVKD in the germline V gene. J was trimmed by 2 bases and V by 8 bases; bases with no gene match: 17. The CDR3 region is CAIGYPDQWTGTYEQYF. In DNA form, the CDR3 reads TGTGCCATCGGATACCCTGACCAATGGACAGGGACCTACGAGCAGTACTTC.

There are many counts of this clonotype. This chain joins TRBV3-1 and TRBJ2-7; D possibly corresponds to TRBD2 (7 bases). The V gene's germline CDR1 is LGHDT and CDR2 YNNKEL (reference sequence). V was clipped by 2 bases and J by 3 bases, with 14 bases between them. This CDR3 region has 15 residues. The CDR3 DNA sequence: TGTGCCAGCAGCCAACGGGGGGCCGGGAGCTACGAGCAGTACTTC. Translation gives CASSQRGAGSYEQYF.

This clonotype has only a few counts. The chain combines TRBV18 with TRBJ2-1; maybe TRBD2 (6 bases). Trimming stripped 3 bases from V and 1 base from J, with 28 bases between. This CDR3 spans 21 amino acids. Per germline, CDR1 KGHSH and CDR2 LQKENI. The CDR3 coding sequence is TGTGCCAGCTCACCCTCAATTTTCACTCCGGGACTCAGAGTTTCCTACAATGAGCAGTTCTTC. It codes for CASSPSIFTPGLRVSYNEQFF.

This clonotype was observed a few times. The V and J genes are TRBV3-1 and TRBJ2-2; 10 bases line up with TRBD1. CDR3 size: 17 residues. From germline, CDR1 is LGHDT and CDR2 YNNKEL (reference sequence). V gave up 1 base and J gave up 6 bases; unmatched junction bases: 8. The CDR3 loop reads CASSQVWDRGKSGELFF. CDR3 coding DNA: TGTGCCAGCAGCCAAGTTTGGGACAGGGGAAAGTCCGGGGAGCTGTTTTTT.

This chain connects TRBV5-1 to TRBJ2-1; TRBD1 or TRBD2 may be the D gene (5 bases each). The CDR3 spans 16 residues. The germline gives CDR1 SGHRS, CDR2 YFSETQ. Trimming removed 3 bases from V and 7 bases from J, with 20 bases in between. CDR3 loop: CASSWDREEAWNEQFF. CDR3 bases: TGCGCCAGCAGCTGGGACCGTGAAGAGGCCTGGAATGAGCAGTTCTTC.